This is a list of T cell receptor beta chains from one sample in a study of identical twins. TCRdb passed the 5' RACE reads through MiXCR, listing each CDR3 protein once. The table records hundreds of thousands of distinct CDR3 sequences, under 9% of them present only once. The same data also contributed to another study, on yellow fever vaccine responses in identical twins.

Specimen: PBMCs. These receptors all stem from a woman in her late teens or twenties in good health. Each CDR3 is given without its conserved first and last residue. Fields, in order: V gene, J gene, CDR3 protein.

TRBV11-1,TRBJ1-4,ASSLMSPGGFSATNEKLF
TRBV7-8,TRBJ2-1,ASSRGFSPGNEQF
TRBV10-3,TRBJ2-1,ATTGTGSYNEQF
TRBV12-3/TRBV12-4,TRBJ1-5,ASSAVGTASNQPQH
TRBV27,TRBJ2-7,ASSLSWGGPYEQY
TRBV20-1,TRBJ2-3,SAREAGVDQVGTDTQY
TRBV4-2,TRBJ2-1,ASSQDPADRSNEQF
TRBV18,TRBJ2-3,ASSPLPKSTDTQY
TRBV15,TRBJ2-1,ATSPRSDRGEQF
TRBV7-6,TRBJ2-2,ASSLSSGRTGELF
TRBV19,TRBJ2-1,ASTGTSGLSSYNEQF
TRBV12-3/TRBV12-4,TRBJ2-5,ASRHQLSGTPIFWY
TRBV20-1,TRBJ2-7,SARDPAGWAGGAYEQY
TRBV20-1,TRBJ2-7,SARGSTSGEQY
TRBV29-1,TRBJ2-1,SVDPPEGLAPQGSFNEQF
TRBV12-3/TRBV12-4,TRBJ1-1,ASTLGGKNTEAF
TRBV3-1,TRBJ2-5,ASSHRREDLETQY
TRBV7-3,TRBJ2-7,ASSGQTYEQY
TRBV15,TRBJ2-1,ATRRGELAGRSEQF
TRBV20-1,TRBJ2-1,SARFFTPSLPSYNEQF
TRBV18,TRBJ2-1,ASSPIAREAYYNEQF
TRBV5-1,TRBJ2-3,ASSLTDIRTDTQY
TRBV9,TRBJ2-5,ASSVGTSGETQY
TRBV6-6,TRBJ2-7,ASSDRGGYEQY
TRBV6-2/TRBV6-3,TRBJ2-3,ASSWNVAGNEPDTQY
TRBV6-6,TRBJ1-1,ASSYSDITEAF
TRBV6-1,TRBJ1-1,ASSDQIVTEAF
TRBV29-1,TRBJ2-7,SVLVTYEQY
TRBV20-1,TRBJ2-7,SAIIAGGSSYEQY
TRBV5-8,TRBJ2-5,ASSNEESGGAYETQY
TRBV4-2,TRBJ2-6,ASSQADIGAISGANVLT
TRBV24-1,TRBJ2-2,ATKRNTGELF
TRBV12-3/TRBV12-4,TRBJ2-6,ASSFGGIVSGRYSSGANVLT
TRBV6-5,TRBJ2-3,ASSYKGLIGTDTQY
TRBV29-1,TRBJ2-7,SARISSYEQY
TRBV4-1,TRBJ2-5,ASSQGGLAGGQETQY